Detailed here is one T cell receptor (beta chain). The antigen is undetermined. The germline V and J ends were trimmed by 0 bases and 5 bases, with 12 bases remaining between them. CDR3 size: 15 residues. CDR1 is KGHDR and CDR2 is SFDVKD in the germline V gene. This sample was included in a study of vaccination and CD4 T cells after COVID-19. Across the study: Overlapping spike peptides of SARS-CoV-2, HCoV-NL63, HCoV-OC43 and HCoV-229E stimulated the cells.

Regarding treatment: approximately nine-day PBMC culture with coronavirus spike peptide pools or control peptides (ViraFEST assay). Researchers reported culturing about 2 million PBMCs per well with about 10 IU/ml IL-2 and about 10 ug/ml peptide pools. The Oncomine TCR Beta short-read assay was applied to DNA of cultured CD4+ T cells. From the PCR reads, TCRdb called clonotypes with MiXCR, one entry per CDR3 protein. This sample carries almost 2,000 distinct CDR3 sequences, approximately 68% of them seen once, and the ten largest clones take roughly half. The receptor's source is a human donor who had recovered from COVID-19. The input for sequencing was CD4+ T cells from blood, cultured in vitro, taken after SARS-CoV-2 vaccination. The V call is TRBV24-1, the J call TRBJ2-5, with D perhaps assigned TRBD1 or TRBD2 (6 bases each). CDR3 amino acids: CATSDLRRGWETQYF. The DNA of the CDR3 is TGTGCCACCAGTGATTTGCGGAGGGGGTGGGAGACCCAGTACTTC.